Presented here are 29 T cell receptor beta chains from one specimen sequenced in a study of cytomegalovirus exposure and HLA in healthy donors. Primers: 60 Vbeta forward and 13 Jbeta reverse. Generated by immunoSEQ multiplex PCR, the TCRdb table keeps only in-frame clones and is missing some. The sample has 65,000 to 85,000 clones; about four fifths are singletons. Source material: PBMCs. All receptors come from a woman aged 50 to 65 in good health and CMV-seronegative.

The genes are TRBV6-1 and TRBJ1-2, with a tentative D call TRBD1 (6 bases). Germline CDR1 is MNHNS and CDR2 is SASEGT. The CDR3 covers 15 residues. V shed 6 bases and J shed 7 bases, with 21 bases lying between them. This CDR3 is CASRGDTLLTGGYTF. The CDR3 DNA reads TGTGCCAGCAGAGGGGACACACTATTAACTGGTGGCTACACCTTC.

The chain carries TRBV5-1 and TRBJ2-1, with TRBD1 identical over 10 bases. CDR1 is SGHRS and CDR2 is YFSETQ in the germline V gene. The CDR3 length is 15 residues. The ends lost 0 bases at V and 6 bases at J; junction bases unmatched: 3. CDR3 sequence: CASSLAGTGANEQFF. The CDR3 bases are TGCGCCAGCAGCTTGGCCGGGACAGGGGCCAATGAGCAGTTCTTC.

This clone was seen once. This chain links TRBV10-2 with TRBJ1-3; weak D call: TRBD1 (5 bases). Germline V gene lookup returns CDR1 WSHSY and CDR2 SAAADI. The length of the CDR3 is 16 residues. Trimming left V 3 bases short and J 0 bases short, with 12 bases between. The CDR3, as DNA: TGCGCCAGCAGTGATCGGGGGATGCTCTCTGGAAACACCATATATTTT. This codes for CASSDRGMLSGNTIYF.

The rearrangement uses TRBV7-6 and TRBJ1-1, with 7 bases matching TRBD1. Germline V lookup: CDR1 SGHVS, CDR2 FNYEAQ. This CDR3 contains 14 residues. Germline trimming cut 0 bases from V and 4 bases from J; bases unmatched to any gene: 2. The CDR3 loop reads CASSLATGSTEAFF. In DNA, the CDR3 is TGTGCCAGCAGCTTAGCGACAGGGAGCACTGAAGCTTTCTTT.

The chain has TRBV29-1 and TRBJ1-1, with TRBD1 matching 7 bases. The germline V gene encodes CDR1 SQVTM and CDR2 ANQGSEA. CDR3 length: 11 amino acids. The junction had 3 bases not matched to a gene; V was cut back by 7 bases and J by 4 bases. CDR3: CSAYRGTEAFF. The DNA of the CDR3 is TGCAGCGCCTACAGGGGCACTGAAGCTTTCTTT.

There are a few counts of this clone. The identical CDR3 is also encoded by other nucleotide sequences in the sample. V is TRBV7-8 and J is TRBJ2-1, with 10 nucleotides matching TRBD1. The CDR3 covers 16 residues. The V gene's germline CDR1 is SGHVS and CDR2 FQNEAQ. J lost 10 bases, V lost 5 bases, and 14 bases had no gene match. Here the CDR3 reads CASSRTTGGLTLEQFF. The CDR3 DNA follows: TGTGCCAGCAGCCGGACGACAGGGGGCCTTACTCTGGAGCAGTTCTTC.

This chain uses TRBV19 with TRBJ2-5; perhaps TRBD1 as D (6 bases). The CDR3 spans 17 residues. Germline CDR1 is LNHDA and CDR2 is SQIVND (reference sequence). V gave up 3 bases and J gave up 2 bases, with 19 bases separating them. The CDR3 bases are TGTGCCAGTAGTATCCCGACGACGACAGGAGCTCAAGAGACCCAGTACTTC. Amino acids: CASSIPTTTGAQETQYF.

DNA for the CDR3: TGTGCCACCAGCCAGGGTTTGGGGACCTACGAGCAGTACTTC. It encodes CATSQGLGTYEQYF. The gene calls are TRBV15 and TRBJ2-7, with D perhaps TRBD1 (5 bases). In germline, CDR1 is LNHNV, CDR2 YYDKDF (reference sequence). With 5 bases removed from V and 2 bases from J, the gap between germline ends came to 13 bases. This CDR3 is built from 14 residues.

This clone was counted between two and nine times. V gene TRBV2 combines with J gene TRBJ1-5; D is possibly TRBD1 (5 bases). From germline, CDR1 is SNHLY and CDR2 FYNNEI. This CDR3 is built from 22 residues. V was cut by 5 bases and J by 0 bases, with 32 bases left in between. CDR3 region: CASSPSDSQYRSRKGSNQPQHF. CDR3 in DNA: TGTGCCAGCAGTCCATCCGACAGCCAATATCGGAGCCGGAAGGGTAGCAATCAGCCCCAGCATTTT.

This chain joins TRBV10-1 and TRBJ2-1, with a tentative D call TRBD2 (6 bases). With 6 bases removed from V and 3 bases from J, the gap between germline ends came to 15 bases. In germline, CDR1 is WNHNN, CDR2 SYGVQD (reference sequence). This CDR3 spans 15 amino acids. CDR3 DNA sequence: TGCGCCAGCAGCGACGGGACTCTCGGCTACAATGAGCAGTTCTTC. Its translation is CASSDGTLGYNEQFF.

The rearrangement uses TRBV5-1 and TRBJ2-3; perhaps TRBD2 as D (6 bases). CDR3 length: 15 residues. Germline V CDR1 and CDR2: SGHRS, YFSETQ. Between the trimmed V and J ends, which lost 1 base and 6 bases, there was a span of 15 bases. In nucleotides, the CDR3 is TGCGCCAGCAGCTTGTGGCGGCCGGGGGTGGATACGCAGTATTTT. Its translation: CASSLWRPGVDTQYF.

The chain carries TRBV4-3 and TRBJ2-6, with D perhaps TRBD1 (6 bases). V was shortened by 4 bases and J by 0 bases, with 16 bases between the two germline ends. The germline V gene encodes CDR1 LGHNA and CDR2 YSLEER. The CDR3 sequence is 18 residues long. CDR3 protein: CASSPGQTKNSGANVLTF. CDR3 nucleotides: TGCGCCAGCAGCCCCGGACAGACTAAAAACTCTGGGGCCAACGTCCTGACTTTC.

The CDR3 reads CASSLGLAGYNEQFF. Written as DNA, the CDR3 is TGTGCCAGCAGCTTGGGACTAGCGGGGTACAATGAGCAGTTCTTC. V usage is TRBV5-4 and J usage is TRBJ2-1; 11 nucleotides line up with TRBD2. The CDR3 covers 15 residues. Germline assignment: CDR1 SGHNT and CDR2 YYREEE (reference sequence). V lost 0 bases, J lost 4 bases, and 0 bases stayed unmatched.

This clone was recorded once. J is TRBJ2-5 and V is TRBV5-1; D might be TRBD1 (6 bases). Germline V gives CDR1 SGHRS, CDR2 YFSETQ. The CDR3 consists of 15 residues. Trimming took off 3 bases at V and 5 bases at J, with 17 bases between the two ends. CDR3 sequence: CASSSPDRSGETQYF. Here the CDR3 DNA reads TGCGCCAGCAGCTCACCCGACAGGAGTGGGGAGACCCAGTACTTC. The whole variable domain, remainder taken from reference TRBV5-1 and TRBJ2-5, is KAGVTQTPRYLIKTRGQQVTLSCSPISGHRSVSWYQQTPGQGLQFLFEYFSETQRNKGNFPGRFSGRQFSNSRSEMNVSTLELGDSALYLCASSSPDRSGETQYFGPGTRLLVL.

The rearrangement links TRBV10-3 to TRBJ2-7; 7 nucleotides agree with TRBD2. This CDR3 spans 13 amino acids. Germline CDR1 and CDR2: ENHRY and SYGVKD. J was trimmed by 2 bases and V by 5 bases; bases with no gene match: 3. Here the CDR3 DNA reads TGTGCCATCAGTATAGCGGGTCCCTACGAGCAGTACTTC. Protein product: CAISIAGPYEQYF.

The chain couples TRBV18 to TRBJ2-2; possible D gene TRBD2, 5 bases. Germline CDR1 reads KGHSH; CDR2 reads LQKENI. V was trimmed by 1 base and J by 4 bases, leaving 10 bases between them. The CDR3 is 15 amino acids. CDR3 in DNA: TGTGCCAGCTCACCACTTGGACTTAGCACCGGGGAGCTGTTTTTT. This translates into CASSPLGLSTGELFF.

This chain uses TRBV5-4 with TRBJ1-2; a possible D gene is TRBD1 (6 bases). This CDR3 comprises 17 residues. Germline V CDR1 and CDR2: SGHNT, YYREEE (reference sequence). Trimming pared 0 bases from V and 3 bases from J, leaving 18 bases between. The CDR3 DNA reads as TGTGCCAGCAGCTTGGTACAGGGTACATCTACCCACTATGGCTACACCTTC. Encoded protein: CASSLVQGTSTHYGYTF.

V is TRBV16 and J is TRBJ2-2, with D unresolved. Germline lookup yields CDR1 KGHSY and CDR2 FQNENV. CDR3 length equals 13 residues. V shed 3 bases and J shed 5 bases, with 7 bases lying between them. The CDR3 region has the DNA TGTGCCAGCAGCCATCAGATAACCGGGGAGCTGTTTTTT. Translating gives CASSHQITGELFF.

This clone was counted only a few times. The genes are TRBV10-2 and TRBJ1-2; D may be TRBD1 (6 bases). V was shortened by 6 bases and J by 0 bases, with 17 bases between the two germline ends. The CDR3 runs 16 residues. Per germline, CDR1 WSHSY and CDR2 SAAADI. As DNA, the CDR3 is TGCGCCAGCAGAGAAACGGGGACAACGTCTAACTATGGCTACACCTTC. Protein sequence: CASRETGTTSNYGYTF.

The chain uses TRBV7-6 and TRBJ1-2; D might be TRBD1 (6 bases). CDR1 SGHVS and CDR2 FNYEAQ come from the germline V gene. The length of the CDR3 is 16 residues. Trimming stripped 5 bases from V and 3 bases from J, with 19 bases between. For the CDR3, the DNA is TGTGCCAGCAGCCCCCTCCTAGGGGGGGATTACTATGGCTACACCTTC. It translates to CASSPLLGGDYYGYTF. The complete variable domain, with remaining parts taken from reference TRBV7-6 and TRBJ1-2, reads GAGVSQSPRYKVTKRGQDVALRCDPISGHVSLYWYRQALGQGPEFLTYFNYEAQQDKSGLPNDRFSAERPEGSISTLTIQRTEQRDSAMYRCASSPLLGGDYYGYTFGSGTRLTVV.

This chain uses TRBV28 with TRBJ2-1; D unclear. Trimming pared 6 bases from V and 0 bases from J, leaving 12 bases between. The germline CDR1 and CDR2 sequences are MDHEN and SYDVKM. The CDR3 is made up of 15 amino acids. CDR3 amino acids: CASRLIRSSYNEQFF. As DNA, the CDR3 is TGTGCCAGCAGACTTATTAGGAGCTCCTACAATGAGCAGTTCTTC.

The chain has TRBV2 and TRBJ2-3, with 10 bases identical to TRBD2. The CDR3 has 14 residues. J lost 0 bases, V lost 8 bases, and 2 bases had no gene match. Germline V gene data show CDR1 as SNHLY and CDR2 as FYNNEI. The CDR3 spells CASLAGVSTDTQYF. CDR3 sequence (DNA): TGTGCCAGCCTAGCGGGAGTAAGCACAGATACGCAGTATTTT. The variable domain in full, with the rest retrieved from reference TRBV2 and TRBJ2-3, is EPEVTQTPSHQVTQMGQEVILRCVPISNHLYFYWYRQILGQKVEFLVSFYNNEISEKSEIFDDQFSVERPDGSNFTLKIRSTKLEDSAMYFCASLAGVSTDTQYFGPGTRLTVL.

The table lists this clone with a count of one. The rearrangement links TRBV6-5 to TRBJ1-2, with a possible D match to TRBD1 (6 bases). Trimming stripped 3 bases from V and 5 bases from J, with 13 bases between. In germline, CDR1 is MNHEY, CDR2 SVGAGI. CDR3 length equals 14 residues. The CDR3 coding sequence is TGTGCCAGCAGTTATAGGCGGCAGGGGTATGGCTACACCTTC. This gives the protein CASSYRRQGYGYTF.

This sequence joins TRBV28 and TRBJ1-5; D uncertain. V lost 2 bases, J lost 7 bases, and 15 bases lay in between. Germline V gives CDR1 MDHEN, CDR2 SYDVKM. The CDR3 loop spans 15 amino acids. CDR3 in amino acids: CASSLVALVRQPQHF. CDR3 DNA: TGTGCCAGCAGTTTAGTGGCCCTAGTTCGGCAGCCCCAGCATTTT.

The chain uses TRBV5-1 and TRBJ2-1; TRBD2 matches at 13 bases. CDR3 length: 16 amino acids. Germline V gene lookup returns CDR1 SGHRS and CDR2 YFSETQ. After removal of 4 bases from V and 6 bases from J, the junction contained 7 bases not matched to a gene. The CDR3 DNA reads as TGCGCCAGCAGCCTCAGGACTAGCGGGGGTGTCAATGAGCAGTTCTTC. The encoded protein is CASSLRTSGGVNEQFF.

The chain joins TRBV6-1 to TRBJ2-1, with D tentatively TRBD2 (6 bases). V dropped 2 bases and J dropped 5 bases, with 16 bases sitting between them. Germline lookup yields CDR1 MNHNS and CDR2 SASEGT. This CDR3 spans 16 amino acids. CDR3 nucleotide sequence: TGTGCCAGCAGTGAATGGGAGGAGCTTCCGAACAATGAGCAGTTCTTC. Translation: CASSEWEELPNNEQFF.

The rearrangement links TRBV11-1 to TRBJ2-7, with D maybe TRBD1 (7 bases). With 5 bases removed from V and 2 bases from J, the gap between germline ends came to 16 bases. Germline V gives CDR1 SGHAT, CDR2 FQDESV (reference sequence). The CDR3 extends over 15 amino acids. CDR3 protein: CASSPRQGGAYEQYF. CDR3 nucleotide sequence: TGTGCCAGCAGCCCCCGACAGGGAGGAGCCTACGAGCAGTACTTC.

This chain connects TRBV7-3 to TRBJ2-3; TRBD1 matches 7 bases. Losses at the gene ends were 5 bases for V and 14 bases for J; bases not matched to a gene: 7. Per germline, CDR1 SGHTA and CDR2 FQGTGA. This CDR3 has 11 amino acids. The CDR3 spells CASSPGQFLYF. The CDR3 DNA is TGTGCCAGCAGCCCGGGACAGTTTCTGTATTTT.

The rearrangement links TRBV19 to TRBJ2-6, with a tentative D call TRBD2 (6 bases). The CDR3 extends over 16 amino acids. CDR1 and CDR2 (germline): LNHDA, SQIVND (reference sequence). Trimming cost V 3 bases and J 2 bases, with 11 bases left between them. The CDR3 sequence is CASSMRGSTGANVLTF. The CDR3 DNA reads as TGTGCCAGTAGTATGCGGGGTAGCACTGGGGCCAACGTCCTGACTTTC.